Sequencing of this T cell receptor beta chain was carried out in a study of cytomegalovirus exposure and HLA in healthy donors. J lost 7 bases, V lost 0 bases, and 1 base had no gene match. In germline, CDR1 is MRHNA, CDR2 SNTAGT. This CDR3 has 14 amino acids. 60 Vbeta and 13 Jbeta primers were used in PCR. TCRdb keeps only in-frame clones here, not all; method: immunoSEQ multiplex PCR. Of some 96,000 clones in the sample, roughly four fifths were seen once. This clone was observed a few times. Sequencing was done on a sample of PBMCs. This TCR was sampled from a woman aged 60-75 years in good health and CMV-seropositive. This chain joins TRBV6-4 and TRBJ2-1; 9 positions agree with TRBD2. This chain's CDR3 is CASSDSAGGNEQFF. The DNA of the CDR3 is TGTGCCAGCAGTGACTCGGCGGGAGGGAATGAGCAGTTCTTC.